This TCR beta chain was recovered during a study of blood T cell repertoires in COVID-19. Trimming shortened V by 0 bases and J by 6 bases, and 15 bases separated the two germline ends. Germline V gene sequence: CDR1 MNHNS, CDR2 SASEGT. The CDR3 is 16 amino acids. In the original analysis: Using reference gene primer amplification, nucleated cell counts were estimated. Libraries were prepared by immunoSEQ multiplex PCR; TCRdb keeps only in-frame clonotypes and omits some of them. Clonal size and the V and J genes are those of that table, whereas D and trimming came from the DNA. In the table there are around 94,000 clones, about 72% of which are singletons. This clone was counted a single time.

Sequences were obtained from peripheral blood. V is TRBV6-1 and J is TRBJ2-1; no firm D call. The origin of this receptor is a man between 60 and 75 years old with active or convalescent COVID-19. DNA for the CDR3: TGTGCCAGCAGTGAAGCGTGGCCCCCTCCGCTCAATGAGCAGTTCTTC. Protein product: CASSEAWPPPLNEQFF.